The T cell receptor beta chain described here comes from a study of OX40 agonist ivuxolimab in advanced cancers. About the research overall: Patients were roughly 83% male with ages roughly 23 to 79, mean around 61. General study findings and limits: CD8+ T cells (on average) carried more expanded clones than CD4+ T cells. It was not determined which antigens were specifically recognized by the peripheral T cells that had undergone clonal expansion.

Trimming stripped 6 bases from V and 4 bases from J, with 9 bases between. CDR1 is SNHLY, CDR2 FYNNEI, per germline. The CDR3 totals 12 residues. TCRdb's table, derived via immunoSEQ multiplex PCR, lists solely in-frame clones and lacks some. The sample includes about 35,000 clones, 60% to 85% of them seen just once. Note on this clone: Its antigen is unknown.

The TCR originated in an adult with an advanced solid tumor such as melanoma, head and neck, liver or kidney cancer. The input for sequencing was CD4+ or CD8+ T cells sorted from blood, taken in a trial of the OX40 agonist ivuxolimab. The chain employs TRBV2 and TRBJ1-1; no firm D call. This CDR3 reads CASSLSGTEAFF. The CDR3 DNA is TGTGCCAGCAGCCTTTCTGGCACTGAAGCTTTCTTT.